This T cell receptor (beta chain) was obtained from a study of blood T cells in healthy people across ages. Overall study results and limits: Getting older went along with TCR beta diversity per million T cells dropping roughly linearly. Higher diversity and more naive CD4+ cells were features of long-lived donors, compared to aged donors.

Germline CDR1 is MNHNY and CDR2 is SVGAGI (reference sequence). V was clipped by 0 bases and J by 11 bases, with 8 bases between them. The length of the CDR3 is 12 residues. Per sample, extraction of total RNA gave at least 5.5 micrograms in every case. A J-beta primer mix and a sample-barcoded 5' primer were used in a second PCR of about 7 to 12 cycles. The yield of each sample was at least 2.5 million CDR3-containing paired-end reads. TCRdb passed the 5' RACE reads through MiXCR, listing each CDR3 protein once. Among just over 800,000 distinct CDR3 sequences listed, around 62% were seen once. A note on this clonotype: The antigen is not known.

This clonotype was obtained from a man aged 25-45 years in good health. Material for sequencing was blood. The chain couples TRBV6-6 to TRBJ2-1; tentatively, D is TRBD1 or TRBD2 (5 bases each). CDR3 amino acids: CASSYSGEKQFF. CDR3 coding DNA: TGTGCCAGCAGTTACTCGGGGGAGAAGCAGTTCTTC.